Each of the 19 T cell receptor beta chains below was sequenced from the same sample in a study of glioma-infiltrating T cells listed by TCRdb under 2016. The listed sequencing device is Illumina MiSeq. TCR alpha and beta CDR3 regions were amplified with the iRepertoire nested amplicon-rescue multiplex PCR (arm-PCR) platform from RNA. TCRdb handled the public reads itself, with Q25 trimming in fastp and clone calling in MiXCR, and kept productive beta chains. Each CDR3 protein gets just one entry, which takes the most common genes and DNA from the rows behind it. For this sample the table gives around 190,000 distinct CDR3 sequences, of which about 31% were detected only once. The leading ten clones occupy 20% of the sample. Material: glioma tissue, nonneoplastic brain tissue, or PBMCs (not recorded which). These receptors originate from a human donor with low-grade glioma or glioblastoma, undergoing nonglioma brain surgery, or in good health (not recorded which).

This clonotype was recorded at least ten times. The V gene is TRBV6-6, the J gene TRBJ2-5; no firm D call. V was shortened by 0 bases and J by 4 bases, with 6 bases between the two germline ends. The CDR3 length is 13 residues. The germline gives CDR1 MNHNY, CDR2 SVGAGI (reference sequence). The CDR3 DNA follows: TGTGCCAGCAGTTACTCAAGGAGAGAGACCCAGTACTTC. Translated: CASSYSRRETQYF.

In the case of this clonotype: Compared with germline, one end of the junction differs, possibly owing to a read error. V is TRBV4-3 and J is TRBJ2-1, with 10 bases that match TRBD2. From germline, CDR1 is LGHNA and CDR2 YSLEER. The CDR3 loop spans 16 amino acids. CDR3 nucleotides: TGCGCCAGCAGCCAAGATCGAGCGGGAGGGTACAATGAGCATTTCTTC. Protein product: CASSQDRAGGYNEHFF.

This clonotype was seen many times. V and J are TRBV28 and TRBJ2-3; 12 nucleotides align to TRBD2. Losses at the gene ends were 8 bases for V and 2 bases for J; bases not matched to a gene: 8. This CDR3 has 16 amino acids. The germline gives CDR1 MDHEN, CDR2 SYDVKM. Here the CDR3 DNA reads TGTGCCAGCCGGACTAGCGGGATAGGGCACACAGATACGCAGTATTTT. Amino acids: CASRTSGIGHTDTQYF.

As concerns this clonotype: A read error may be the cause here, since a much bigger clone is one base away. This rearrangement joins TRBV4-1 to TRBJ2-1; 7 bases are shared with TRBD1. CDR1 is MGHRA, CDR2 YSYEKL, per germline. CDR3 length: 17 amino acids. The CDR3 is CASSQVLQGMSHNEQLF. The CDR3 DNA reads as TGCGCCAGCAGCCAAGTATTACAGGGGATGAGTCACAATGAGCAGCTCTTC.

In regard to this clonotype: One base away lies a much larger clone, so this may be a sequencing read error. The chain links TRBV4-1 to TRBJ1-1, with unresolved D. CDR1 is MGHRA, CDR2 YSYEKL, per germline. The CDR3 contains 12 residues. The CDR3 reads CASGQVDSEAFF. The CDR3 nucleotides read TGCGCCAGCGGCCAAGTGGACTCTGAAGCTTTCTTT.

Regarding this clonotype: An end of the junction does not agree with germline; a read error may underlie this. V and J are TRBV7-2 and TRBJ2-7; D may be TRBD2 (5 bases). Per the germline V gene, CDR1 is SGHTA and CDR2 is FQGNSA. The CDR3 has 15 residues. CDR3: CASSVGSVSSYEHYF. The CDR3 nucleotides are TGCGCCAGCAGCGTTGGGAGCGTAAGCTCCTACGAGCATTACTTC.

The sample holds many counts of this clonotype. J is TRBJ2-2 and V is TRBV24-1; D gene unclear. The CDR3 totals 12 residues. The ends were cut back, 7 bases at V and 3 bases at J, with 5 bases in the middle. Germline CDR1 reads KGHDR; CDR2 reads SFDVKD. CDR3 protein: CATSQYTGELFF. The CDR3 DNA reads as TGTGCCACCAGCCAATACACCGGGGAGCTGTTTTTT.

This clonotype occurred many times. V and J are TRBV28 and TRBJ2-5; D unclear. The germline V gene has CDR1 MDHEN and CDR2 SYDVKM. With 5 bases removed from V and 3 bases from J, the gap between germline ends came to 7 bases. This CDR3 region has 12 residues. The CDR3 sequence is CASSVDKETQYF. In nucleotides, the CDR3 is TGTGCCAGCAGTGTCGATAAAGAGACCCAGTACTTC. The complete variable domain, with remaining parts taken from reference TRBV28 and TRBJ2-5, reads DVKVTQSSRYLVKRTGEKVFLECVQDMDHENMFWYRQDPGLGLRLIYFSYDVKMKEKGDIPEGYSVSREKKERFSLILESASTNQTSMYLCASSVDKETQYFGPGTRLLVL.

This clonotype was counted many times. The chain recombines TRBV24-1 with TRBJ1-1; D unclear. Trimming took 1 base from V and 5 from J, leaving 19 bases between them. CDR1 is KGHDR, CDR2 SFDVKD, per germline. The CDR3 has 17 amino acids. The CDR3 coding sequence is TGTGCCACCAGTGATTTTACCCCCTGGAAGGTGGGAACTGAAGCTTTCTTT. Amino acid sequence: CATSDFTPWKVGTEAFF.

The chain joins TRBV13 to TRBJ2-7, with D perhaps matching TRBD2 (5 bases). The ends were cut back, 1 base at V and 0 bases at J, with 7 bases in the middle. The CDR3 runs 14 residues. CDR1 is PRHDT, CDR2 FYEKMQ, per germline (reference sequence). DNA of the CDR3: TGTGCCAGCAGCTTAGCGGGGAGCTCCTACGAGCAGTACTTC. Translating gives CASSLAGSSYEQYF.

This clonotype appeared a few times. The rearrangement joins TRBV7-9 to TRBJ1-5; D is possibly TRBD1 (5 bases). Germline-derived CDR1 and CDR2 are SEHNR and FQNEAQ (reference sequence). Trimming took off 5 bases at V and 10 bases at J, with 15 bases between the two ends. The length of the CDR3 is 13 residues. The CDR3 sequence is CASSRQSWGPQHF. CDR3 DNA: TGTGCCAGCAGCCGACAGTCATGGGGCCCCCAGCATTTT.

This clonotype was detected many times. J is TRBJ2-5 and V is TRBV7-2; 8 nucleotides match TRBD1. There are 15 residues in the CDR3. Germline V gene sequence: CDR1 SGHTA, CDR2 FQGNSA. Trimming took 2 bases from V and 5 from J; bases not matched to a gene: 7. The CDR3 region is CASSLTGGRVETQYF. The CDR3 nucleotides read TGTGCCAGCAGCTTAACAGGGGGAAGGGTGGAGACCCAGTACTTC.

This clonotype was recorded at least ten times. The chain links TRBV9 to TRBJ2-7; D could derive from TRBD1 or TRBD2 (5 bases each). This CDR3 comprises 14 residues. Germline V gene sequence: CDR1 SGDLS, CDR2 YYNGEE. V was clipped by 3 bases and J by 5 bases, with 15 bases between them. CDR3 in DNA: TGTGCCAGCAGCGAGAAGGGGACCTTCGACGAGCAGTACTTC. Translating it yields CASSEKGTFDEQYF.

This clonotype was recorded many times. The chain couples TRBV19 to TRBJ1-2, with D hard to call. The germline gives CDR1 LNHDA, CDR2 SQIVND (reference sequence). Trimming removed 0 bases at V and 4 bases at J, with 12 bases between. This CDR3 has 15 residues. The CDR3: CASSIDPGSSYGYTF. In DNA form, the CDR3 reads TGTGCCAGTAGTATAGATCCTGGGTCTTCCTATGGCTACACCTTC.

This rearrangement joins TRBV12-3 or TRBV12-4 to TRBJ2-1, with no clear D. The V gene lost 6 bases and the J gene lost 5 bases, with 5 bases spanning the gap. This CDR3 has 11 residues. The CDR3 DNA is TGTGCCAGCAGAAAGAACAATGAGCAGTTCTTC. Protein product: CASRKNNEQFF.

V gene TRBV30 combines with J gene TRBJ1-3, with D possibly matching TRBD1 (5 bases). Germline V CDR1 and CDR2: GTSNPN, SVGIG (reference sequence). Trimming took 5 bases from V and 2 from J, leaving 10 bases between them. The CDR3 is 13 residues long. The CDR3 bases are TGTGCCTGGCAAACAGGACCTGGAAACACCATATATTTT. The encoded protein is CAWQTGPGNTIYF.

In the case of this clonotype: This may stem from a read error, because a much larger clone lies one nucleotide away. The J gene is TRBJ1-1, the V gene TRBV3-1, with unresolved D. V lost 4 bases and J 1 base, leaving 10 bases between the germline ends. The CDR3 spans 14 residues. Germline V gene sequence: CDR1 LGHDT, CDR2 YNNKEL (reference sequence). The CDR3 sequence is CASSREKANTEAFF. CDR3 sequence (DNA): TGTGCCAGCAGCCGGGAGAAAGCGAACACTGAAGCTTTCTTT.

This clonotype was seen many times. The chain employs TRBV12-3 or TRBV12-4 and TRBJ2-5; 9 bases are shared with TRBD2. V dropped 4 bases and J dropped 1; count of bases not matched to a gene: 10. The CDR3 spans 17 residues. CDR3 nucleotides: TGTGCCAGCAGTTCCCTTGGCAGAGCGGGAGGCCAAGAGACCCAGTACTTC. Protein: CASSSLGRAGGQETQYF.

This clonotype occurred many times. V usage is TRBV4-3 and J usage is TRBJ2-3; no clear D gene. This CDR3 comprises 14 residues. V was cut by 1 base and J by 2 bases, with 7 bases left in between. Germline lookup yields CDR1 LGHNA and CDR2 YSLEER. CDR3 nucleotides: TGCGCCAGCAGCCAAGCGGGTAACACAGATACGCAGTATTTT. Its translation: CASSQAGNTDTQYF.